The present entry profiles one T cell receptor beta chain with its context. Its target is not known. CDR3 length: 13 amino acids. The V segment lost 7 bases and the J segment 2 bases; nucleotides outside the gene matches: 4. Germline V lookup: CDR1 MNHEY, CDR2 SVGAGI. These data come from a study of CD8+ T cells in alopecia areata. Study results and caveats: Scalp clonality, together with expanded CD8+ clones among the top 100, fell significantly with tofacitinib. Persistence during tofacitinib was seen for many expanded lesional clones in scalp and blood.

Sample treatment: oral pan-JAK inhibitor, 5-10 mg twice daily. After isolation, RNA underwent reverse transcription to generate cDNA as the sequencing template. Data came from immunoSEQ multiplex PCR; TCRdb stores just in-frame clones and leaves some out. The sample holds about 250,000 clones, 60% seen once. The clonotype comes from a human donor with alopecia areata. The sequences come from CD4+ T cells sorted from blood, collected at approximately week 52, from a patient treated with tofacitinib. The genes are TRBV6-5 and TRBJ2-7; 8 nucleotides match TRBD2. CDR3 residues: CASIAGHPYEQYF. The CDR3 DNA is TGTGCCAGCATAGCGGGACACCCCTACGAGCAGTACTTC.